This TCR beta chain is drawn from a study of technical replicates of blood from a handful of donors. This table comes from immunoSEQ multiplex PCR, and its TCRdb copy is limited to in-frame clones, with some not included. The sample contains 80,000 or so clones, approximately 94% of which appear only once. The V and J ends lost 2 bases and 1 base, in that order; junction bases with no gene match: 8. Germline V CDR1 and CDR2: SEHNR, FQNEAQ (reference sequence). The CDR3 runs 16 residues. The chain is built from TRBV7-9 and TRBJ2-7, with TRBD2 matching 7 bases. Sequencing was carried out using T cells isolated from PBMCs. This clonotype originated in a human donor in good health. The CDR3 sequence: CASSLSPGGLSYEQYF. The CDR3 DNA is TGTGCCAGCAGCTTATCCCCCGGGGGGTTATCCTACGAGCAGTACTTC.